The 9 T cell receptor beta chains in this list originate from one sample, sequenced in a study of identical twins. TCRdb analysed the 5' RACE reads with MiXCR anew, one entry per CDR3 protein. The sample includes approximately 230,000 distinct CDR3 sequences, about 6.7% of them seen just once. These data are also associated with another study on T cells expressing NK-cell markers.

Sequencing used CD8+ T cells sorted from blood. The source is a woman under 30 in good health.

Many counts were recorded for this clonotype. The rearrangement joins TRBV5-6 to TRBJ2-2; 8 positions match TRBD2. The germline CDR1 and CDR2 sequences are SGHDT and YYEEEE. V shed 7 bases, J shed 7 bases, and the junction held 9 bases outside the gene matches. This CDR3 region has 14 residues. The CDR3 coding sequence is TGTGCCAGCCGACCAGCGGGAGACGTCGGGGAGCTGTTTTTT. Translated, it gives CASRPAGDVGELFF.

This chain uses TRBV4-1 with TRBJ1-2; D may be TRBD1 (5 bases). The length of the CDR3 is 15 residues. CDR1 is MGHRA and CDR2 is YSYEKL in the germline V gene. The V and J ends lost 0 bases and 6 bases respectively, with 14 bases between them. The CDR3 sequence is CASSQDPVGADGYTF. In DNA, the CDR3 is TGCGCCAGCAGCCAAGATCCGGTAGGGGCTGATGGCTACACCTTC.

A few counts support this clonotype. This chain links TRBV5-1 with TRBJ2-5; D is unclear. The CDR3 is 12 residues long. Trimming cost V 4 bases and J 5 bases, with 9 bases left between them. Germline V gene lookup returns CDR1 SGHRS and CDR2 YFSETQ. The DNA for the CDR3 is TGCGCCAGCAGCCCGGACGAGGAGACCCAGTACTTC. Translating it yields CASSPDEETQYF.

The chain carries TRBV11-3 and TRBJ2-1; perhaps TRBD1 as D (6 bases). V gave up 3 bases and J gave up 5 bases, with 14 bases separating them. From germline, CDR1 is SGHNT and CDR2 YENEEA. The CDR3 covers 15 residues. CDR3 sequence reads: CASSFGRGRDNEQFF. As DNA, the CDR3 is TGTGCCAGCAGCTTTGGTAGGGGGAGAGACAATGAGCAGTTCTTC.

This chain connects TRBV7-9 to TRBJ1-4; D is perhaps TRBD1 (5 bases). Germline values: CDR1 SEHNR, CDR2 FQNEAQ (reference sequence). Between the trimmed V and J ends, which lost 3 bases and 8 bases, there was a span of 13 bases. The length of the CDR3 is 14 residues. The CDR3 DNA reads TGTGCCAGCAGCTTCTCGGGGGGAACGGAAAAACTGTTTTTT. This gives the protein CASSFSGGTEKLFF.

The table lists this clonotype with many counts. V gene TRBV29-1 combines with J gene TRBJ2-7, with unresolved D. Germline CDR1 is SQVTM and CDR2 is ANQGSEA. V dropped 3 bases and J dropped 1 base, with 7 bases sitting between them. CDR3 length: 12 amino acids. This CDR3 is CSVDLGSYEQYF. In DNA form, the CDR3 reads TGCAGCGTTGATTTGGGGTCCTACGAGCAGTACTTC.

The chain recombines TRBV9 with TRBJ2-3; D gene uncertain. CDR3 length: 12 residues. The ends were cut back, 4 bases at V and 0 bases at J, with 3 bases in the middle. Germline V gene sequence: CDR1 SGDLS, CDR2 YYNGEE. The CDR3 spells CASSMSTDTQYF. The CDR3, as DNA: TGTGCCAGCAGCATGAGCACAGATACGCAGTATTTT.

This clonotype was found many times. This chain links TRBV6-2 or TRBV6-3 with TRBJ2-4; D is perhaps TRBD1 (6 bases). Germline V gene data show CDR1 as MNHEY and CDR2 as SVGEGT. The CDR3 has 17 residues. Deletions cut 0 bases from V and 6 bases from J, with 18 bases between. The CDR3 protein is CASSYSWDPRGGNIQYF. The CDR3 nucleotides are TGTGCCAGCAGTTACTCGTGGGACCCCCGAGGGGGAAACATTCAGTACTTC.

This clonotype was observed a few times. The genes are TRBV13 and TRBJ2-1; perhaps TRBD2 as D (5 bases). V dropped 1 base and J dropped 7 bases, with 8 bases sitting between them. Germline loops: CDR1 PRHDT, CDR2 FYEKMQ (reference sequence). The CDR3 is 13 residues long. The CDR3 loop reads CASSLETRNEQFF. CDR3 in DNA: TGTGCCAGCAGCTTAGAAACTAGAAATGAGCAGTTCTTC.